Listed here are 14 T cell receptor beta chains from one sample, sequenced in a study of cytomegalovirus exposure and HLA in healthy donors. A multiplex PCR was run with 60 Vbeta primers and 13 Jbeta primers. The method was immunoSEQ multiplex PCR; TCRdb's version includes in-frame clones alone and lacks a portion of them. The sample lists some 120,000 clones, under 85% occurring once. The sequencing input was PBMCs. These receptors were obtained from a woman between 50 and 59 years old in good health and CMV-seropositive.

V is TRBV5-1 and J is TRBJ2-5; 7 nucleotides match TRBD1. Trimming cost V 0 bases and J 5 bases; bases outside gene matches: 10. Germline lookup yields CDR1 SGHRS and CDR2 YFSETQ. The CDR3 has 16 amino acids. CDR3 residues: CASSLGDRTFQETQYF. CDR3 coding DNA: TGCGCCAGCAGCTTGGGGGACAGAACATTCCAGGAGACCCAGTACTTC.

This clone turned up a few times. The chain recombines TRBV28 with TRBJ1-1, with 10 bases identical to TRBD1. This CDR3 is 16 amino acids long. CDR1 MDHEN and CDR2 SYDVKM come from the germline V gene. The V gene end was trimmed by 6 bases and the J gene end by 0 bases; junction bases not matched to a gene: 7. CDR3 loop: CASSLGTGEMNTEAFF. CDR3 DNA sequence: TGTGCCAGCAGCCTTGGGACAGGGGAAATGAACACTGAAGCTTTCTTT.

The CDR3 protein is CAWSGTGLGYTF. The CDR3 nucleotides read TGTGCCTGGAGTGGGACAGGGCTTGGCTACACCTTC. V usage is TRBV30 and J usage is TRBJ1-2; 8 nucleotides align to TRBD1. The J segment lost 7 bases and the V segment lost 1 base, leaving 2 bases of the junction unmatched. CDR3 size: 12 residues. Germline V gene data show CDR1 as GTSNPN and CDR2 as SVGIG (reference sequence).

About this clone itself: Other DNA sequences in this specimen translate into the identical CDR3. V is TRBV7-2 and J is TRBJ2-7; D is perhaps TRBD1 (6 bases). V lost 5 bases to trimming and J lost 2 bases, with 13 bases between them. Per the germline V gene, CDR1 is SGHTA and CDR2 is FQGNSA. This CDR3 has 14 residues. CDR3 amino acids: CASSLRQATYEQYF. In DNA, the CDR3 is TGTGCCAGCAGCCTCAGACAGGCCACCTACGAGCAGTACTTC.

In DNA, the CDR3 is TGTGCCAGCAGTTACCCCGGGACAGGGGTTGTGGGAGGAAACACCATATATTTT. The encoded protein is CASSYPGTGVVGGNTIYF. The V call is TRBV7-9, the J call TRBJ1-3, with 10 bases lining up with TRBD1. The germline V gene encodes CDR1 SEHNR and CDR2 FQNEAQ (reference sequence). The CDR3 loop spans 18 amino acids. V dropped 6 bases and J dropped 4; count of bases not matched to a gene: 15.

The chain has TRBV4-3 and TRBJ2-3; D gene ambiguous. CDR3 length equals 15 residues. Germline CDR1 and CDR2: LGHNA and YSLEER. V was shortened by 0 bases and J by 2 bases, with 9 bases between the two germline ends. Here the CDR3 reads CASSQDFRNTDTQYF. The CDR3 bases are TGCGCCAGCAGCCAAGATTTCAGAAACACAGATACGCAGTATTTT.

The V call is TRBV6-5, the J call TRBJ2-7, with D possibly matching TRBD1 (6 bases). The CDR3 loop spans 13 amino acids. Germline CDR1 MNHEY, CDR2 SVGAGI. The V gene lost 6 bases and the J gene lost 6 bases, with 15 bases spanning the gap. CDR3 loop: CASSSGALLEQYF. In DNA form, the CDR3 reads TGTGCCAGCAGCTCAGGGGCCCTCCTCGAGCAGTACTTC.

This chain joins TRBV6-5 and TRBJ1-6, with TRBD1 as a possible D gene (6 bases). The germline V gene encodes CDR1 MNHEY and CDR2 SVGAGI. V was cut by 5 bases and J by 5 bases, with 13 bases left in between. The CDR3 contains 15 residues. The CDR3 region has the DNA TGTGCCAGCAGTCCCCGCAGGGGAGATAATTCACCCCTCCACTTT. Translating it yields CASSPRRGDNSPLHF.

The V gene is TRBV15, the J gene TRBJ1-2, with TRBD1 identical over 7 bases. The CDR3 has 16 amino acids. The germline V gene has CDR1 LNHNV and CDR2 YYDKDF (reference sequence). The V segment lost 0 bases and the J segment 4 bases; nucleotides outside the gene matches: 8. The CDR3 sequence is CATSRDRSRGFYGYTF. CDR3 nucleotide sequence: TGTGCCACCAGCAGAGATCGTAGCAGGGGGTTCTATGGCTACACCTTC.

The chain couples TRBV7-3 to TRBJ2-7; possible D gene TRBD2, 6 bases. CDR1 SGHTA and CDR2 FQGTGA come from the germline V gene. Trimming shortened V by 1 base and J by 3 bases, and 13 bases separated the two germline ends. This CDR3 spans 15 amino acids. The CDR3 nucleotides are TGTGCCAGCAGCTTAAAGGCGGGGACCGACTACGAGCAGTACTTC. It encodes CASSLKAGTDYEQYF.

This clone was detected only a few times. This chain links TRBV2 with TRBJ1-1; the D gene is possibly TRBD1 (5 bases). CDR1 is SNHLY, CDR2 FYNNEI, per germline. Trimming shortened V by 6 bases and J by 4 bases, and 12 bases separated the two germline ends. CDR3 length: 13 amino acids. Written as DNA, the CDR3 is TGTGCCAGCAGGCGCGGGGGGTTCACTGAAGCTTTCTTT. This sequence encodes CASRRGGFTEAFF.

This clone was seen once. The chain links TRBV11-3 to TRBJ1-1; D is uncertain. From germline, CDR1 is SGHNT and CDR2 YENEEA. Deletions cut 4 bases from V and 1 base from J, with 13 bases between. The CDR3 is 15 amino acids. The CDR3 DNA reads as TGTGCCAGCAGCTCCCCGGGGAGAGGGAACACTGAAGCTTTCTTT. It specifies CASSSPGRGNTEAFF.

The chain couples TRBV19 to TRBJ1-2, with D possibly matching TRBD1 (5 bases). The germline CDR1 and CDR2 sequences are LNHDA and SQIVND (reference sequence). Trimming took 1 base from V and 6 from J, leaving 9 bases between them. The CDR3 has 13 residues. This CDR3 is CASSIGRGDGYTF. In DNA form, the CDR3 reads TGTGCCAGTAGTATAGGGAGGGGAGATGGCTACACCTTC.

V and J are TRBV5-1 and TRBJ2-1; TRBD1 matches at 7 bases. The CDR3 runs to 14 residues. Germline CDR1 reads SGHRS; CDR2 reads YFSETQ. Germline trimming cut 1 base from V and 5 bases from J; bases unmatched to any gene: 3. The CDR3 nucleotides are TGCGCCAGCAGCTTGAGGGGACAGAACAATGAGCAGTTCTTC. Protein sequence: CASSLRGQNNEQFF.